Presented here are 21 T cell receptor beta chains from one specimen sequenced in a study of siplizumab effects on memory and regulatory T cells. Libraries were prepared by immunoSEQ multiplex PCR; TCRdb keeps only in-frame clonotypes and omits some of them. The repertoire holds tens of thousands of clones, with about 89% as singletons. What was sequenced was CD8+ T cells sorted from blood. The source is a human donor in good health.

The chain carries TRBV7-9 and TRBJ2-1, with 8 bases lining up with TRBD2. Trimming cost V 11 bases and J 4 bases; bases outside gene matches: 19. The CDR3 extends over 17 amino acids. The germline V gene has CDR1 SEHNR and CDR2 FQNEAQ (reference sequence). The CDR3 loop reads CAQTNRGGRNTYNEQFF. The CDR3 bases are TGTGCCCAAACCAATAGGGGCGGGAGGAACACGTACAATGAGCAGTTCTTC.

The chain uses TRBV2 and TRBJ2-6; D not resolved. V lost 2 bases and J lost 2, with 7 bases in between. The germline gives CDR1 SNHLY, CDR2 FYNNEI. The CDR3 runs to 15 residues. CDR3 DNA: TGTGCCAGCAGTGAATTTTGGGCTGGGGCCAACGTCCTGACTTTC. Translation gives CASSEFWAGANVLTF.

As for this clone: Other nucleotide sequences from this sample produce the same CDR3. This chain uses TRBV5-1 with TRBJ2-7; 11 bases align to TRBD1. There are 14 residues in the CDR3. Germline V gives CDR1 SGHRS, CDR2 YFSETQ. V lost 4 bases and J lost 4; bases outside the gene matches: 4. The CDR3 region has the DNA TGCGCCAGCAGCCTCGGACAGGGGGCTTACGAGCAGTACTTC. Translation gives CASSLGQGAYEQYF.

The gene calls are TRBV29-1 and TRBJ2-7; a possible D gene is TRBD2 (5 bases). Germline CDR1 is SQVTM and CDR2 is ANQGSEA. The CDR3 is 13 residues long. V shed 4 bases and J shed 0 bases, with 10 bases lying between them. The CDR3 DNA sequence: TGCAGCGTTGGTCCTGGGAGCTCCTACGAGCAGTACTTC. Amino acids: CSVGPGSSYEQYF.

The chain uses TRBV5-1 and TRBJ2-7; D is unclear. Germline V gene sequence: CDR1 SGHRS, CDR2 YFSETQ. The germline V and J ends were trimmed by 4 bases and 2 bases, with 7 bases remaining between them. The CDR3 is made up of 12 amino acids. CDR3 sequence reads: CASSGDTYEQYF. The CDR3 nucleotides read TGCGCCAGCAGCGGCGACACCTACGAGCAGTACTTC.

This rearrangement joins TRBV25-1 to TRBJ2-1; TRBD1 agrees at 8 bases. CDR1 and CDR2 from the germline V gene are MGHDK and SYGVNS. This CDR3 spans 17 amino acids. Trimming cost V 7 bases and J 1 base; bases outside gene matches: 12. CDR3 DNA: TGTGCCAGCACGCGACAGGGGACTGGATGGTCCTACAATGAGCAGTTCTTC. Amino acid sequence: CASTRQGTGWSYNEQFF.

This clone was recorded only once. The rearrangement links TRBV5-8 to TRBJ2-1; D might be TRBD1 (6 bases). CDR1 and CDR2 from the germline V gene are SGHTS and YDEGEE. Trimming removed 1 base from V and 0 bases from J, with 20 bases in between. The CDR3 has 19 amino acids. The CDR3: CASSLSQGLQIFSYNEQFF. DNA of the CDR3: TGTGCCAGCAGCTTGTCGCAGGGGTTGCAGATCTTCTCCTACAATGAGCAGTTCTTC.

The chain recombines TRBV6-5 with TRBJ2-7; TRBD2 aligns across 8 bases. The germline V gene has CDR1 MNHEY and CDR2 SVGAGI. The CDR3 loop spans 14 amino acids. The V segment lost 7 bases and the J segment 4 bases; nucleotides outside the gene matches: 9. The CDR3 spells CASTPSGPSYEQYF. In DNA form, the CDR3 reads TGTGCCAGCACGCCTAGCGGGCCCTCTTACGAGCAGTACTTC.

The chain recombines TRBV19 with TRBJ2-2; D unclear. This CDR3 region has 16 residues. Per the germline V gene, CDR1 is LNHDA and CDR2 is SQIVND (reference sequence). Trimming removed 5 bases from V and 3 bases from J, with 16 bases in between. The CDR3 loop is CASSDFSFSYTGELFF. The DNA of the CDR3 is TGTGCCAGTAGTGATTTTAGCTTTTCCTACACCGGGGAGCTGTTTTTT.

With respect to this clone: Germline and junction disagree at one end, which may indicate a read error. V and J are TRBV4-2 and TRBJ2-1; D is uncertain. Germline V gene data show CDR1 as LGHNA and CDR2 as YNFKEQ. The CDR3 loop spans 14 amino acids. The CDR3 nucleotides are TGTGCCAGCACCCAAGGCGCCGACGGGAATGAGCAGTTCTTC. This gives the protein CASTQGADGNEQFF.

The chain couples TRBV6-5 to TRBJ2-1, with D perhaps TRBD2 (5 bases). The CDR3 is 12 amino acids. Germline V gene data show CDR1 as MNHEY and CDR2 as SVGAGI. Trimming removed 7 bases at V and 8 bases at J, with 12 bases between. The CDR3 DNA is TGTGCCAGCAAAGCTAGCTTCGATGAGCAGTTCTTC. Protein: CASKASFDEQFF.

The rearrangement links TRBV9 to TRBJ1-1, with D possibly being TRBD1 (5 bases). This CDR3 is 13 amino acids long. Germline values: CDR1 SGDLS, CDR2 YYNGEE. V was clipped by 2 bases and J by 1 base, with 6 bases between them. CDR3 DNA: TGTGCCAGCAGCGTTGGGACGAACACTGAAGCTTTCTTT. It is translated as CASSVGTNTEAFF.

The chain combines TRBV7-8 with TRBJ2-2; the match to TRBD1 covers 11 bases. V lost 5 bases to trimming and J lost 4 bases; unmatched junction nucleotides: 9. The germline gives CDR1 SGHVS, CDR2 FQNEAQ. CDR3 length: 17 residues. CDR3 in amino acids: CASSREVGTGGTGELFF. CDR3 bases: TGTGCCAGCAGCCGGGAGGTCGGGACAGGGGGCACCGGGGAGCTGTTTTTT.

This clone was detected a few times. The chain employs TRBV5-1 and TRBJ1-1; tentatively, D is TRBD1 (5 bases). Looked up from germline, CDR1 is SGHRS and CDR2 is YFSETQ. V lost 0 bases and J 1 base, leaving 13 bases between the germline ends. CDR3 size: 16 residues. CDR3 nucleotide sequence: TGCGCCAGCAGCTTGGAGGGGCTACCGCCGAACACTGAAGCTTTCTTT. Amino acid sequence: CASSLEGLPPNTEAFF. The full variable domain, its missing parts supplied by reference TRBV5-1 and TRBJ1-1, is KAGVTQTPRYLIKTRGQQVTLSCSPISGHRSVSWYQQTPGQGLQFLFEYFSETQRNKGNFPGRFSGRQFSNSRSEMNVSTLELGDSALYLCASSLEGLPPNTEAFFGQGTRLTVV.

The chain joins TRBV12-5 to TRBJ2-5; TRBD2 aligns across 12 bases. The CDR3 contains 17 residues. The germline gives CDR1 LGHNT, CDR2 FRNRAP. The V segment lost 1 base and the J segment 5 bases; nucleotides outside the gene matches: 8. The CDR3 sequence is CASGLALAGGPRETQYF. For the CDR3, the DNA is TGTGCTAGTGGTTTGGCCCTAGCGGGGGGGCCCAGGGAGACCCAGTACTTC.

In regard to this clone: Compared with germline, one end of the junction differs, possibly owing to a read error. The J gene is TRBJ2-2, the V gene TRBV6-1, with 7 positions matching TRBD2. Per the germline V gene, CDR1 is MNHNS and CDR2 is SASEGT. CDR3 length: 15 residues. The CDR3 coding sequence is TGTGCCAGCTGTGAAAGGGGACTAATGGCCGGGGAGCTGTTTTTT. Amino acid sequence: CASCERGLMAGELFF.

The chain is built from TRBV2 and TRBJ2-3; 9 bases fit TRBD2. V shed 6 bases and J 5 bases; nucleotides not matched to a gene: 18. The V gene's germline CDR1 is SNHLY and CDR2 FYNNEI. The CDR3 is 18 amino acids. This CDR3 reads CASSGPLAGAGVGDTQYF. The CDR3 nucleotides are TGTGCCAGCAGCGGACCTTTAGCGGGAGCCGGGGTTGGAGATACGCAGTATTTT.

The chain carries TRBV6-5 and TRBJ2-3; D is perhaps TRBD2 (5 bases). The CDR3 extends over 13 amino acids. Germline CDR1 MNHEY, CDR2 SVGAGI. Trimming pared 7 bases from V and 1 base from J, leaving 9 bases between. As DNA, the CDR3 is TGTGCCAGCACCGGGGAGCGCACAGATACGCAGTATTTT. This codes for CASTGERTDTQYF.

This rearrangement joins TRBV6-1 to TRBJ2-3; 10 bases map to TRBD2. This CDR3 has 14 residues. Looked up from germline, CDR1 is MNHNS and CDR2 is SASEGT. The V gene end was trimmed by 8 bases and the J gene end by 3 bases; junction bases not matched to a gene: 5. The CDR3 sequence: CASPPSGGTDTQYF. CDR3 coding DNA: TGTGCCAGCCCCCCTAGCGGGGGAACAGATACGCAGTATTTT.

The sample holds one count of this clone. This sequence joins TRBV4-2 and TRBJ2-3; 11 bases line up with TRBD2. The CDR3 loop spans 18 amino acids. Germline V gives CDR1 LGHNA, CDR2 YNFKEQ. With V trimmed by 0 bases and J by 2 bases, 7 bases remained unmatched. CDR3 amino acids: CASSQDKGLADLTDTQYF. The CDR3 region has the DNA TGTGCCAGCAGCCAAGATAAGGGACTAGCGGATCTCACAGATACGCAGTATTTT.

CDR3 loop: CASNGQASYNEQFF. In DNA, the CDR3 is TGTGCCAGCAATGGACAGGCCTCCTACAATGAGCAGTTCTTC. V gene TRBV6-5 combines with J gene TRBJ2-1; 7 bases are shared with TRBD1. V lost 7 bases to trimming and J lost 0 bases; unmatched junction nucleotides: 3. Germline V lookup: CDR1 MNHEY, CDR2 SVGAGI. The CDR3 is 14 amino acids.